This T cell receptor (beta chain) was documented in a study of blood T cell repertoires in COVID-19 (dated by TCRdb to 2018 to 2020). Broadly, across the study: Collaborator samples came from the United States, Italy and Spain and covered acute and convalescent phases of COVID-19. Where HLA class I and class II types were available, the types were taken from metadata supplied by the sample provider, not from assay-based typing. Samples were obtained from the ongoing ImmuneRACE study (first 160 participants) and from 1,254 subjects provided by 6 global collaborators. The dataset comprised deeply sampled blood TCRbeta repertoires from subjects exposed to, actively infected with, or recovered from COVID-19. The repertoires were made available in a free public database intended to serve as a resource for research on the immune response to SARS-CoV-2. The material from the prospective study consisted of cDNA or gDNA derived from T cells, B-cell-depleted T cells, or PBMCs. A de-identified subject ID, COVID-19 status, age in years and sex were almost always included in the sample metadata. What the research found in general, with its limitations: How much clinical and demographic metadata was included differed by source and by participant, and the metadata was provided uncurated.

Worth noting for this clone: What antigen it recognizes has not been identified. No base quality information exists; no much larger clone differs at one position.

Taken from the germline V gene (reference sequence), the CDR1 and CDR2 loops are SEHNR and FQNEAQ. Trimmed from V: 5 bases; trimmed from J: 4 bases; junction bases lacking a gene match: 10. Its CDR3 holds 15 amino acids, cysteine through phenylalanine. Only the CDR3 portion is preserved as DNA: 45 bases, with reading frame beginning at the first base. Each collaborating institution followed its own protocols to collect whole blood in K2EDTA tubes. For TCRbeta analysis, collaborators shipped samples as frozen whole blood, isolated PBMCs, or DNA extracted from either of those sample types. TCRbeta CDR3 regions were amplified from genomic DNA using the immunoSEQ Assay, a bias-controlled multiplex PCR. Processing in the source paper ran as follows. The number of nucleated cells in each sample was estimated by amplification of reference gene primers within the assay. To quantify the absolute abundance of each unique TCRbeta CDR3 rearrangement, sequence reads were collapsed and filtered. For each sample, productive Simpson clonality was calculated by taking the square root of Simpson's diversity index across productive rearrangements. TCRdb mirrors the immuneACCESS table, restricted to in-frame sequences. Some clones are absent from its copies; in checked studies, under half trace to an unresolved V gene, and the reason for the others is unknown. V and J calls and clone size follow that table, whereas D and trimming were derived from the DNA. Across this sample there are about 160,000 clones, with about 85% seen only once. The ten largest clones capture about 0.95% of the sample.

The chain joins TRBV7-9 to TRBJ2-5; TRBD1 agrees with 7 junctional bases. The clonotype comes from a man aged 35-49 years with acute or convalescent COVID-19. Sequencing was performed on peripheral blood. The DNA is TGTGCCAGCAGCCCAACCGACAGGGTCAGAGAGACCCAGTACTTC. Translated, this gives CASSPTDRVRETQYF.